The 9 T cell receptor beta chains below all came from one sample that was sequenced in a study of cytomegalovirus exposure and HLA in healthy donors. Produced via immunoSEQ multiplex PCR; TCRdb's table is partial and in-frame only. The sample holds 200,000 or so clones, approximately 86% seen once. Sequencing was performed on PBMCs. These receptors all come from a woman in her late teens or twenties in good health and CMV-seronegative.

The chain uses TRBV14 and TRBJ2-7, with TRBD2 matching 9 bases. Trimming took 4 bases from V and 5 from J; bases not matched to a gene: 9. Germline-derived CDR1 and CDR2 are SGHDN and FVKESK. CDR3 length: 15 residues. CDR3 sequence (DNA): TGTGCCAGCAGCCCGGGTGTGATAGCGGGAGACGAGCAGTACTTC. Translating gives CASSPGVIAGDEQYF.

The V gene is TRBV28, the J gene TRBJ2-1, with TRBD2 identical over 7 bases. Germline CDR1 reads MDHEN; CDR2 reads SYDVKM. The CDR3 extends over 17 amino acids. The V and J ends lost 3 bases and 0 bases, in that order; junction bases with no gene match: 8. The CDR3 bases are TGTGCCAGCAGTTTCGGTACGGGAGGCACCTCCTACAATGAGCAGTTCTTC. Translated, it gives CASSFGTGGTSYNEQFF.

V and J are TRBV18 and TRBJ2-6; TRBD1 is a possible D gene (6 bases). V was trimmed by 2 bases and J by 0 bases, leaving 8 bases between them. This CDR3 region has 16 residues. The germline CDR1 and CDR2 sequences are KGHSH and LQKENI. CDR3 sequence (DNA): TGTGCCAGCTCACCAGGGGGCCTCTCTGGGGCCAACGTCCTGACTTTC. Translating it yields CASSPGGLSGANVLTF.

The chain couples TRBV13 to TRBJ1-3; TRBD1 matches 7 bases. The length of the CDR3 is 14 residues. Looked up from germline, CDR1 is PRHDT and CDR2 is FYEKMQ (reference sequence). The V segment lost 8 bases and the J segment 2 bases; nucleotides outside the gene matches: 6. The CDR3 protein is CASRKTGAGNTIYF. CDR3 in DNA: TGTGCCAGCCGAAAAACAGGGGCTGGAAACACCATATATTTT.

The chain combines TRBV29-1 with TRBJ1-1; 11 bases line up with TRBD1. This CDR3 contains 15 residues. V lost 6 bases, J lost 5 bases, and 11 bases stayed unmatched. The germline V gene has CDR1 SQVTM and CDR2 ANQGSEA. The CDR3 sequence: CSVPGTGGSGTEAFF. Written as DNA, the CDR3 is TGCAGCGTACCCGGGACAGGGGGTTCGGGTACTGAAGCTTTCTTT.

The CDR3 region is CASRRASQGSYEQYF. The CDR3 coding sequence is TGTGCCAGCAGAAGAGCATCCCAGGGGTCCTACGAGCAGTACTTC. The chain carries TRBV27 and TRBJ2-7; maybe TRBD1 (6 bases). The CDR3 has 15 residues. Germline assignment: CDR1 MNHEY and CDR2 SMNVEV (reference sequence). Trimming took 6 bases from V and 1 from J, leaving 16 bases between them.

The chain combines TRBV5-1 with TRBJ1-3; no clear D gene. The CDR3 consists of 16 residues. Per the germline V gene, CDR1 is SGHRS and CDR2 is YFSETQ. V was trimmed by 3 bases and J by 0 bases, leaving 13 bases between them. The DNA of the CDR3 is TGCGCCAGCAGCTCGAACGGACTCCACTCTGGAAACACCATATATTTT. It yields the protein CASSSNGLHSGNTIYF.

The V call is TRBV29-1, the J call TRBJ1-2; D is uncertain. This CDR3 has 16 residues. V was clipped by 3 bases and J by 7 bases, with 24 bases between them. Germline CDR1 reads SQVTM; CDR2 reads ANQGSEA. CDR3 region: CSVEEERPTGYGGYTF. The CDR3 DNA reads TGCAGCGTTGAGGAGGAAAGGCCCACGGGCTACGGTGGCTACACCTTC.

The V call is TRBV5-1, the J call TRBJ2-2; 8 nucleotides agree with TRBD2. The J segment lost 6 bases and the V segment lost 3 bases, leaving 10 bases of the junction unmatched. In germline, CDR1 is SGHRS, CDR2 YFSETQ. CDR3 size: 16 residues. The CDR3 here is CASSSTSGNIAGELFF. The DNA of the CDR3 is TGCGCCAGCAGCTCCACTAGCGGCAATATAGCCGGGGAGCTGTTTTTT.